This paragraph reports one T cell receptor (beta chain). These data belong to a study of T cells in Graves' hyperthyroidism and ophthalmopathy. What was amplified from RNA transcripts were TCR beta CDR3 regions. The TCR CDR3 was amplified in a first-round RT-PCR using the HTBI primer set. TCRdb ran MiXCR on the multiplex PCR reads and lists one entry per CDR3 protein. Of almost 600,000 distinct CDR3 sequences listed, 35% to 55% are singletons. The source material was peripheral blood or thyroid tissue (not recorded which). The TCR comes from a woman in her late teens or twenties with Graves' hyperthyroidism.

In DNA, the CDR3 is TGCAGCATTATCTGGCTTTTCGGGGCAGGTGAGCAGCCCCAGCATTTT. Encoded protein: CSIIWLFGAGEQPQHF. The genes are TRBV29-1 and TRBJ1-5; D perhaps matches TRBD1 (5 bases). Germline V gene lookup returns CDR1 SQVTM and CDR2 ANQGSEA. There are 16 residues in the CDR3. Trimming cost V 8 bases and J 7 bases, with 27 bases left between them.